Listed here are 28 T cell receptor beta chains from one sample, sequenced in a study of identical twins. MiXCR, applied by TCRdb to the 5' RACE reads, yields one record per CDR3 protein. Of 1,800,000 or so distinct CDR3 sequences in the sample, about 31% were seen once. Sequencing input: cord blood. The receptor source for this set is a newborn girl in good health.

DNA of the CDR3: TGTGCCAGCTCACCAACTTGGGGAGGGGCCAACGTCCTGACTTTC. Its translation: CASSPTWGGANVLTF. The V gene is TRBV18, the J gene TRBJ2-6; D ambiguous. V dropped 2 bases and J dropped 4 bases, with 9 bases sitting between them. CDR1 is KGHSH, CDR2 LQKENI, per germline. This CDR3 has 15 amino acids.

This chain links TRBV12-3 or TRBV12-4 with TRBJ1-2, with D perhaps matching TRBD1 (6 bases). V was clipped by 5 bases and J by 5 bases, with 15 bases between them. The CDR3 is 14 residues long. The CDR3: CASSTRQVSYGYTF. The CDR3 DNA reads as TGTGCCAGCAGTACCCGACAGGTTTCTTATGGCTACACCTTC.

The V gene is TRBV7-6, the J gene TRBJ2-1; D perhaps matches TRBD1 (6 bases). The CDR3 length is 15 residues. V lost 5 bases, J lost 4 bases, and 15 bases lay in between. The germline V gene encodes CDR1 SGHVS and CDR2 FNYEAQ. The DNA for the CDR3 is TGTGCCAGCAGCCCCGGGACACAGGCTTACAATGAGCAGTTCTTC. Encoded protein: CASSPGTQAYNEQFF.

The rearrangement links TRBV20-1 to TRBJ1-2, with TRBD1 matching 8 bases. The CDR3 spans 15 residues. The germline V gene has CDR1 DFQATT and CDR2 SNEGSKA (reference sequence). The V and J ends lost 1 base and 3 bases, in that order; junction bases with no gene match: 7. The CDR3 spells CSARVRDRSDYGYTF. CDR3 nucleotides: TGCAGTGCTAGAGTACGGGACAGGAGCGACTATGGCTACACCTTC.

The chain combines TRBV7-2 with TRBJ1-1; unclear D gene. V was trimmed by 5 bases and J by 2 bases, leaving 9 bases between them. Germline loops: CDR1 SGHTA, CDR2 FQGNSA. The CDR3 spans 13 residues. The CDR3 region is CASSQIANTEAFF. In DNA, the CDR3 is TGTGCCAGCAGCCAGATAGCTAACACTGAAGCTTTCTTT.

The CDR3 sequence is CASGLAGQLYNEQYF. CDR3 nucleotide sequence: TGTGCCAGCGGACTAGCCGGACAGCTCTACAATGAGCAGTACTTC. The chain carries TRBV6-1 and TRBJ2-7, with 8 positions matching TRBD2. The germline V gene encodes CDR1 MNHNS and CDR2 SASEGT. The CDR3 contains 15 residues. V was clipped by 8 bases and J by 7 bases; unmatched bases: 16.

The chain joins TRBV20-1 to TRBJ2-7; D perhaps matches TRBD2 (6 bases). V gave up 0 bases and J gave up 1 base, with 19 bases separating them. The CDR3 runs to 17 residues. Germline CDR1 is DFQATT and CDR2 is SNEGSKA (reference sequence). The DNA of the CDR3 is TGCAGTGCTAGAGATGAGGGCTGGGGGGAGAAGTCCTACGAGCAGTACTTC. Protein sequence: CSARDEGWGEKSYEQYF.

V gene TRBV12-3 or TRBV12-4 combines with J gene TRBJ2-3; D may correspond to TRBD1 or TRBD2 (5 bases each). The CDR3 covers 16 residues. The germline V and J ends were trimmed by 4 bases and 4 bases, with 18 bases remaining between them. CDR3 DNA sequence: TGTGCCAGCAGTTGGGGACCAGCGAGATTTCCAGATACGCAGTATTTT. Protein: CASSWGPARFPDTQYF.

This clonotype was seen ten or more times. The genes are TRBV5-5 and TRBJ1-2, with D unresolved. The V and J ends lost 0 bases and 5 bases respectively, with 14 bases between them. CDR1 is SGHKS and CDR2 is YYEKEE in the germline V gene (reference sequence). This CDR3 has 15 residues. The CDR3 loop is CASSLAAAYPYGYTF. CDR3 DNA sequence: TGTGCCAGCAGCTTGGCTGCAGCCTACCCGTATGGCTACACCTTC.

The V and J genes are TRBV11-2 and TRBJ2-3; D unclear. The CDR3 has 15 amino acids. Germline CDR1 and CDR2: SGHAT and FQNNGV. The V and J ends lost 1 base and 4 bases respectively, with 12 bases between them. This CDR3 reads CASSLGPVGADTQYF. The CDR3 nucleotides read TGTGCCAGCAGCTTAGGTCCCGTTGGCGCAGATACGCAGTATTTT.

In its sample, this clonotype was seen a few times. The chain employs TRBV5-1 and TRBJ2-1, with 10 bases lining up with TRBD2. The CDR3 length is 17 residues. Unmatched junction bases numbered 15, after V lost 2 bases and J lost 10 bases. From germline, CDR1 is SGHRS and CDR2 YFSETQ. CDR3 region: CASSLNVLAGDPGEQFF. The CDR3 nucleotides read TGCGCCAGCAGCTTAAATGTCCTAGCGGGAGATCCGGGGGAGCAGTTCTTC.

Only a few counts were recorded for this clonotype. The chain carries TRBV28 and TRBJ2-1, with unresolved D. The CDR3 extends over 13 amino acids. Germline-derived CDR1 and CDR2 are MDHEN and SYDVKM. The V gene lost 3 bases and the J gene lost 4 bases, with 7 bases spanning the gap. As DNA, the CDR3 is TGTGCCAGCAGTTTGTGGCAGTACAATGAGCAGTTCTTC. Residues: CASSLWQYNEQFF.

Only a few counts were recorded for this clonotype. The junction does not match germline at one end; this may be a read error. V usage is TRBV7-9 and J usage is TRBJ2-1; D is ambiguous. CDR1 SEHNR and CDR2 FQNEAQ come from the germline V gene (reference sequence). There are 11 residues in the CDR3. The CDR3 region has the DNA TGTTCCAGCAGCTTGAAGAATGAGCAGTTCTTC. As protein: CSSSLKNEQFF.

This clonotype appeared a few times. This chain connects TRBV20-1 to TRBJ2-3; D is unclear. V was pared by 3 bases and J by 6 bases, with 10 bases between. This CDR3 is built from 12 residues. Germline V gene lookup returns CDR1 DFQATT and CDR2 SNEGSKA (reference sequence). The CDR3 DNA sequence: TGCAGTGCTAGTTGGCAGAAGGATACGCAGTATTTT. Its protein product is CSASWQKDTQYF.

Comments on this clonotype: Its ends do not fully match the called genes, so a read error is possible. The chain joins TRBV18 to TRBJ1-1, with 7 bases identical to TRBD1. This CDR3 has 15 residues. Germline V gene data show CDR1 as KGHSH and CDR2 as LQKENI. CDR3 nucleotides: TGTGCCTGCTCACCGCAGGACAGGAGGGGCACTGAAGCTTTCTTT. This encodes CACSPQDRRGTEAFF.

The genes are TRBV10-3 and TRBJ2-5, with 7 bases identical to TRBD1. J gave up 11 bases and V 8 bases, and 11 bases lay outside the gene matches. The CDR3 covers 12 residues. Germline CDR1 is ENHRY and CDR2 is SYGVKD. The CDR3 sequence is CAISGTVYDQYF. For the CDR3, the DNA is TGTGCCATCTCTGGGACAGTCTACGATCAGTACTTC.

This clonotype showed up just once. V usage is TRBV4-1 and J usage is TRBJ2-2; 8 bases agree with TRBD2. The CDR3 totals 19 residues. V shed 1 base, J shed 7 bases, and the junction held 17 bases outside the gene matches. CDR1 is MGHRA and CDR2 is YSYEKL in the germline V gene. The CDR3, as DNA: TGCGCCAGCAGCCAAGTTCCTCTTTCTGCGGGGGGAATGGGCGGGGAGCTGTTTTTT. Translating gives CASSQVPLSAGGMGGELFF.

The chain couples TRBV6-2 or TRBV6-3 to TRBJ2-7; D gene uncertain. V lost 5 bases, J lost 0 bases, and 8 bases lay in between. CDR3 size: 13 residues. Germline loops: CDR1 MNHEY, CDR2 SVGEGT. CDR3 amino acids: CASSPFASYEQYF. The DNA for the CDR3 is TGTGCCAGCAGTCCGTTTGCCTCCTACGAGCAGTACTTC.

V usage is TRBV20-1 and J usage is TRBJ1-4; D remains unclear. CDR1 is DFQATT, CDR2 SNEGSKA, per germline (reference sequence). This CDR3 has 11 residues. V gave up 3 bases and J gave up 8 bases, with 7 bases separating them. This CDR3 reads CSASGGEKLFF. The CDR3 DNA follows: TGCAGTGCTAGCGGAGGCGAAAAACTGTTTTTT.

The genes are TRBV9 and TRBJ2-1; D might be TRBD2 (6 bases). The CDR3 is made up of 15 amino acids. Germline-derived CDR1 and CDR2 are SGDLS and YYNGEE. Trimming left V 2 bases short and J 6 bases short, with 15 bases between. The DNA of the CDR3 is TGTGCCAGCAGCGTTGCCGGGGGAGCGGCCAATGAGCAGTTCTTC. Translated: CASSVAGGAANEQFF.

The chain combines TRBV12-3 or TRBV12-4 with TRBJ2-1; TRBD2 matches at 8 bases. This CDR3 comprises 15 residues. The J segment lost 8 bases and the V segment lost 3 bases, leaving 9 bases of the junction unmatched. The CDR3 loop is CASSLKSSGYHEQFF. CDR3 nucleotides: TGTGCCAGCAGTTTGAAGTCTAGCGGGTACCATGAGCAGTTCTTC.

This clonotype has at least ten counts. The V gene is TRBV7-9, the J gene TRBJ1-2; D call uncertain. Germline assignment: CDR1 SEHNR and CDR2 FQNEAQ (reference sequence). V was trimmed by 1 base and J by 8 bases, leaving 17 bases between them. The CDR3 totals 15 residues. The CDR3 reads CASSLGGSGIEGYTF. In nucleotides, the CDR3 is TGTGCCAGCAGCTTAGGAGGATCAGGAATAGAGGGCTACACCTTC. Supplemented by reference TRBV7-9 and TRBJ1-2, the full variable domain reads DTGVSQNPRHKITKRGQNVTFRCDPISEHNRLYWYRQTLGQGPEFLTYFQNEAQLEKSRLLSDRFSAERPKGSFSTLEIQRTEQGDSAMYLCASSLGGSGIEGYTFGSGTRLTVV.

This rearrangement joins TRBV6-5 to TRBJ1-6; 7 bases align to TRBD1. The junction had 12 bases not matched to a gene; V was cut back by 4 bases and J by 0 bases. Germline V lookup: CDR1 MNHEY, CDR2 SVGAGI. The CDR3 contains 19 residues. CDR3 loop: CASSSYPTGSSSYNSPLHF. The DNA for the CDR3 is TGTGCCAGCAGTTCCTACCCGACAGGGTCGTCCTCCTATAATTCACCCCTCCACTTT.

This chain connects TRBV6-5 to TRBJ2-3; tentatively, D is TRBD1 (6 bases). Deletions cut 5 bases from V and 1 base from J, with 13 bases between. The CDR3 is made up of 15 amino acids. Per the germline V gene, CDR1 is MNHEY and CDR2 is SVGAGI. The CDR3 protein is CASSNATGCTDTQYF. In DNA form, the CDR3 reads TGTGCCAGCAGTAACGCTACAGGGTGCACAGATACGCAGTATTTT.

The rearrangement joins TRBV28 to TRBJ2-2; 7 bases are a match to TRBD2. The CDR3 length is 14 residues. V lost 5 bases to trimming and J lost 6 bases; unmatched junction nucleotides: 6. From germline, CDR1 is MDHEN and CDR2 SYDVKM. The CDR3 DNA reads as TGTGCCAGCAGTCTCGGGACTACCGCCGGGGAGCTGTTTTTT. It is translated as CASSLGTTAGELFF.

The chain is built from TRBV12-3 or TRBV12-4 and TRBJ2-1, with TRBD1 matching 11 bases. CDR3 length: 14 residues. V was clipped by 3 bases and J by 9 bases; unmatched bases: 4. CDR3 nucleotides: TGTGCCAGCAGTTTCTGGACAGGGGGCAGTGAGCAGTTCTTC. It is translated as CASSFWTGGSEQFF.

The chain has TRBV7-9 and TRBJ2-7, with 9 bases identical to TRBD2. The CDR3 contains 15 residues. Germline trimming cut 2 bases from V and 3 bases from J; bases unmatched to any gene: 5. Germline assignment: CDR1 SEHNR and CDR2 FQNEAQ (reference sequence). The CDR3 DNA follows: TGTGCCAGCAGCTTAAAGGCGGGAGGGATCTACGAGCAGTACTTC. This gives the protein CASSLKAGGIYEQYF.

This clonotype was observed a handful of times. The rearrangement uses TRBV5-1 and TRBJ2-1, with unresolved D. Germline values: CDR1 SGHRS, CDR2 YFSETQ. CDR3 size: 13 residues. V lost 3 bases and J lost 6, with 10 bases in between. For the CDR3, the DNA is TGCGCCAGCAGCTCCGGATCGACCAATGAGCAGTTCTTC. Protein product: CASSSGSTNEQFF.